Detailed here is one TCR beta chain. The sample comes from a study of blood T cell repertoires in COVID-19. CDR1 and CDR2 (germline): LGHDT, YNNKEL (reference sequence). The length of the CDR3 is 16 residues. Trimming pared 2 bases from V and 0 bases from J, leaving 11 bases between. Sequencing was performed with immunoSEQ multiplex PCR; in TCRdb, only in-frame clones are kept and a portion is missing. The sample carries fewer than 200,000 clones, approximately 86% recorded once. This clonotype was obtained from a man between 40 and 49 years old with active or convalescent COVID-19. Sequenced input: peripheral blood. The chain carries TRBV3-1 (or the pseudogene TRBV3-2) and TRBJ2-1, with D uncertain. The CDR3 DNA is TGTGCCAGCAGCCAATCCCGAACCAGCTCCTACAATGAGCAGTTCTTC. Translation gives CASSQSRTSSYNEQFF.